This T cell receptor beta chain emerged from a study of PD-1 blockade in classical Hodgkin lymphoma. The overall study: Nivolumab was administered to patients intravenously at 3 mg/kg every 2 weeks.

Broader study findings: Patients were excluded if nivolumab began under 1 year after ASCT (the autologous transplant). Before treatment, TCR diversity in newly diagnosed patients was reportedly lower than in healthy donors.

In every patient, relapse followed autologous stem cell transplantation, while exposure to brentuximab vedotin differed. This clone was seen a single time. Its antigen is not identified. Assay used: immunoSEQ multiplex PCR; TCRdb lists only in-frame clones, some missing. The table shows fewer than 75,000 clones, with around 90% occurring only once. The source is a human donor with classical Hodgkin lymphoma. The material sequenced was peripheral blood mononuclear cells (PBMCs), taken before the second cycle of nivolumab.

As DNA, the CDR3 is TGTGCCAGCAGCGGCGGGACACCAAGTACGGTGAGTGAGCAGTACTTC. It specifies CASSGGTPSTVSEQYF. This sequence joins TRBV5-4 and TRBJ2-7; the D call may be TRBD1 or TRBD2 (6 bases each). The CDR3 has 16 amino acids. Germline V gives CDR1 SGHNT, CDR2 YYREEE (reference sequence). V was clipped by 4 bases and J by 7 bases, with 24 bases between them. Combining the CDR3 with reference TRBV5-4 and TRBJ2-7 gives the whole variable domain ETGVTQSPTHLIKTRGQQVTLRCSSQSGHNTVSWYQQALGQGPQFIFQYYREEENGRGNFPPRFSGLQFPNYSSELNVNALELDDSALYLCASSGGTPSTVSEQYFGPGTRLTVT.